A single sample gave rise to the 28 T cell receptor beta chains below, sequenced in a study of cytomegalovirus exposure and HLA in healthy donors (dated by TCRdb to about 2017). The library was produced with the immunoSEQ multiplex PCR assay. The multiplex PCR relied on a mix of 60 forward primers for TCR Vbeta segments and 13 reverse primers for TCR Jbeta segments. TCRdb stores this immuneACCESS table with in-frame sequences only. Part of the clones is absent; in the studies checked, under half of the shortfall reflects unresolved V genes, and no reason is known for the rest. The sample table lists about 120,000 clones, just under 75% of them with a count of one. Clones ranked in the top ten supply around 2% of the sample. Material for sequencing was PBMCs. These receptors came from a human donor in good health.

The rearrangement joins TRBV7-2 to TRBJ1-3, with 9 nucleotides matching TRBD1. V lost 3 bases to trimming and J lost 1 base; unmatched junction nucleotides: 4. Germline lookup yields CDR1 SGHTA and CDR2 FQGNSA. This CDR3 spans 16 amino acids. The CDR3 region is CASSFRDRESGNTIYF. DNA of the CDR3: TGTGCCAGCAGCTTCCGGGACAGGGAATCTGGAAACACCATATATTTT.

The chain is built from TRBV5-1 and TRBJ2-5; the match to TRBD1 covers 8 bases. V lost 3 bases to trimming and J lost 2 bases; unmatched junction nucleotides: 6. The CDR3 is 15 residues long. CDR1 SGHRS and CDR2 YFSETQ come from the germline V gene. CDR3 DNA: TGCGCCAGCAGCTCGACCACAGGGGGTCAAGAGACCCAGTACTTC. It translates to CASSSTTGGQETQYF.

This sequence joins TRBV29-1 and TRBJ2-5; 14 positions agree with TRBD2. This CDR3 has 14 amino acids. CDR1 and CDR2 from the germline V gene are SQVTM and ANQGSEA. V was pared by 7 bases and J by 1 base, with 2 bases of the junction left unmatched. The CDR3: CSAGTSGSQETQYF. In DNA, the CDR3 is TGCAGCGCCGGGACTAGCGGGAGCCAAGAGACCCAGTACTTC.

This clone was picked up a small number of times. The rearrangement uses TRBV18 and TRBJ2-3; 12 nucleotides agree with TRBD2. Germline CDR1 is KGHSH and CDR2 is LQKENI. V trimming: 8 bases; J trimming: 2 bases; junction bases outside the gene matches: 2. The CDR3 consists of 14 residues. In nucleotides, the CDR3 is TGTGCCAGCCGGACTAGCGGGAACACAGATACGCAGTATTTT. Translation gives CASRTSGNTDTQYF. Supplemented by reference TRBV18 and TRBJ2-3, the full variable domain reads NAGVMQNPRHLVRRRGQEARLRCSPMKGHSHVYWYRQLPEEGLKFMVYLQKENIIDESGMPKERFSAEFPKEGPSILRIQQVVRGDSAAYFCASRTSGNTDTQYFGPGTRLTVL.

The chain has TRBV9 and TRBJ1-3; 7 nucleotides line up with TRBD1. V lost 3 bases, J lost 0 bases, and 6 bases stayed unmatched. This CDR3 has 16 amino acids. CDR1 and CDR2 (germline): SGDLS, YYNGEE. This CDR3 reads CASSAPGTVSGNTIYF. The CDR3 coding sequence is TGTGCCAGCAGCGCCCCCGGGACAGTCTCTGGAAACACCATATATTTT.

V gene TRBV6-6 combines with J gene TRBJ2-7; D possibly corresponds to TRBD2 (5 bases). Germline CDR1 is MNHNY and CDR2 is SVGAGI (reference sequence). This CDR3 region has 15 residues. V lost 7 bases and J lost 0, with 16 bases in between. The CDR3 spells CASTGGRVSSYEQYF. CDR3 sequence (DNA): TGTGCCAGCACCGGCGGGCGGGTTAGCTCCTACGAGCAGTACTTC.

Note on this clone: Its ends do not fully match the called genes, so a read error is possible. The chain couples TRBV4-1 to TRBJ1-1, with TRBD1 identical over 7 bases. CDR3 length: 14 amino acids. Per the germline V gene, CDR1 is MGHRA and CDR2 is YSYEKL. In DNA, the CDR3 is TGCGCCAGCGGCCAGGGGGACAGGAACACTGAAGCTTTCTTT. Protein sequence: CASGQGDRNTEAFF.

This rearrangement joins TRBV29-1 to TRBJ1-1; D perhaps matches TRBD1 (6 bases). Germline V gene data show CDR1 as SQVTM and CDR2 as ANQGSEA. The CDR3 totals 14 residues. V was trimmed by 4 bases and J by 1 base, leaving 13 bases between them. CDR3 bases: TGCAGCGTTGCTGCGGGGGCTTGGAACACTGAAGCTTTCTTT. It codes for CSVAAGAWNTEAFF.

The CDR3 nucleotides are TGTGCCAGCAGGACAGGGCAGGGCAATGAGCAGTTCTTC. Protein sequence: CASRTGQGNEQFF. This chain joins TRBV6-1 and TRBJ2-1, with TRBD1 identical over 7 bases. Germline V gene lookup returns CDR1 MNHNS and CDR2 SASEGT. The CDR3 totals 13 residues. V lost 6 bases to trimming and J lost 6 bases; unmatched junction nucleotides: 5.

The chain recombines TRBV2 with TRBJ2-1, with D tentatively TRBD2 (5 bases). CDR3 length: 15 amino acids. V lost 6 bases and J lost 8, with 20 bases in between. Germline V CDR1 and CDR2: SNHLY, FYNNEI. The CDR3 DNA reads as TGTGCCAGCAGGGGGTACGGGGTGATTAACGATGAGCAGTTCTTC. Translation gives CASRGYGVINDEQFF.

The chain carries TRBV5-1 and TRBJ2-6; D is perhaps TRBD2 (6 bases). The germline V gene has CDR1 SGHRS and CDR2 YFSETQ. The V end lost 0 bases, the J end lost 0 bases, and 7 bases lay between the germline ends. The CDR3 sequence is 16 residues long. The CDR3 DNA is TGCGCCAGCAGCTTGGTGGGGGGCTCTGGGGCCAACGTCCTGACTTTC. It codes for CASSLVGGSGANVLTF.

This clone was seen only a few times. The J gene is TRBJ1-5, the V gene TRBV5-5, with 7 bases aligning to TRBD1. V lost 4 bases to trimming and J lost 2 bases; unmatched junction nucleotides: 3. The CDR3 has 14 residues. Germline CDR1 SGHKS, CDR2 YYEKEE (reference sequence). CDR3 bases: TGTGCCAGCAGCCGGGACAGCGGCAATCAGCCCCAGCATTTT. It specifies CASSRDSGNQPQHF.

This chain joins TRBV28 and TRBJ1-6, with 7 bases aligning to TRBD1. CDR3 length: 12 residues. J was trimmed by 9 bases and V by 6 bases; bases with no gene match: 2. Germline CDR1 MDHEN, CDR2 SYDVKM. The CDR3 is CASRKGASPLHF. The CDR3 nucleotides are TGTGCCAGCAGAAAGGGGGCTTCACCCCTCCACTTT.

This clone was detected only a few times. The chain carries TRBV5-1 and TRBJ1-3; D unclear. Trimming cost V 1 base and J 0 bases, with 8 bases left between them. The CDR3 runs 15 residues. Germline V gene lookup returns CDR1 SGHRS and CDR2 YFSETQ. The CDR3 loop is CASSLPVASGNTIYF. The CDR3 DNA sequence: TGCGCCAGCAGCTTGCCGGTAGCCTCTGGAAACACCATATATTTT.

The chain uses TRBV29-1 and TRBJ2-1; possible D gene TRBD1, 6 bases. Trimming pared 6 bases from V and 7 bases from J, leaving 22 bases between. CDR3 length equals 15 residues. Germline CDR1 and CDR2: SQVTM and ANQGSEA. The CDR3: CSVHVGATGLNEQFF. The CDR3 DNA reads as TGCAGCGTCCACGTGGGGGCAACGGGGTTAAATGAGCAGTTCTTC.

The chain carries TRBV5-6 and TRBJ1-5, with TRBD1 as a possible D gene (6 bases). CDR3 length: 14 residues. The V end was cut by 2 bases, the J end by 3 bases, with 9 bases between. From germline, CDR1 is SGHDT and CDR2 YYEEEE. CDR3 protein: CASSFTGNNQPQHF. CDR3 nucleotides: TGTGCCAGCAGCTTCACAGGGAACAATCAGCCCCAGCATTTT.

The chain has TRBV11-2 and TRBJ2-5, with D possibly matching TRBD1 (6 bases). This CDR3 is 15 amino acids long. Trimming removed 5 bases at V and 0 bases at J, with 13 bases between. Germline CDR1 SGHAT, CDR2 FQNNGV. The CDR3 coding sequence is TGTGCCAGCAGCCCCAGAGGGGGATACCAAGAGACCCAGTACTTC. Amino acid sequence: CASSPRGGYQETQYF. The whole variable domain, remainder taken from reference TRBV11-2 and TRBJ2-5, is EAGVAQSPRYKIIEKRQSVAFWCNPISGHATLYWYQQILGQGPKLLIQFQNNGVVDDSQLPKDRFSAERLKGVDSTLKIQPAKLEDSAVYLCASSPRGGYQETQYFGPGTRLLVL.

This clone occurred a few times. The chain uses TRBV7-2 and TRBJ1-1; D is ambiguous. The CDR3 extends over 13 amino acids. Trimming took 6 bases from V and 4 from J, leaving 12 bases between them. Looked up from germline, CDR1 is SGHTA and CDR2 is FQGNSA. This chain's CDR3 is CASRESRSTEAFF. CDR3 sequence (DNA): TGTGCCAGCAGGGAGAGTCGGTCCACTGAAGCTTTCTTT.

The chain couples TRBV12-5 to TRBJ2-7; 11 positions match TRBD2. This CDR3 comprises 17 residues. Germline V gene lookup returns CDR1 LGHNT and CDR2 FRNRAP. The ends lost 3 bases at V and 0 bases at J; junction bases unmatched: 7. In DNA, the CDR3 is TGTGCTAGTGGTTTTTCGCAGACTAGCGGGGACTCCTACGAGCAGTACTTC. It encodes CASGFSQTSGDSYEQYF. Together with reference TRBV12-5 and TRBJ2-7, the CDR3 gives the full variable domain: DARVTQTPRHKVTEMGQEVTMRCQPILGHNTVFWYRQTMMQGLELLAYFRNRAPLDDSGMPKDRFSAEMPDATLATLKIQPSEPRDSAVYFCASGFSQTSGDSYEQYFGPGTRLTVT.

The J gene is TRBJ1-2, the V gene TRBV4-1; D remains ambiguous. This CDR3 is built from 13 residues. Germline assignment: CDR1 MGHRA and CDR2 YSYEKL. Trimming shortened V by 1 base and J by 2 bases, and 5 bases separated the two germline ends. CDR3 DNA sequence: TGCGCCAGCAGCCAAGGACTAAACTATGGCTACACCTTC. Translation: CASSQGLNYGYTF.

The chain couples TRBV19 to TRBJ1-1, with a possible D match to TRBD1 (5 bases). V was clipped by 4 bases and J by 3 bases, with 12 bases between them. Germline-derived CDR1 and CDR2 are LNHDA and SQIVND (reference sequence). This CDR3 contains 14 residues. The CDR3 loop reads CASSSYGGYTEAFF. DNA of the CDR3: TGTGCCAGTAGTAGTTACGGGGGGTACACTGAAGCTTTCTTT.

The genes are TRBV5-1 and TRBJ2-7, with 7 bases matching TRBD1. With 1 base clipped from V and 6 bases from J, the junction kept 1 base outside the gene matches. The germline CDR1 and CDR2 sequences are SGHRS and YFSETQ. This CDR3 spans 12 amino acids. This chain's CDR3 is CASSLYRGEQYF. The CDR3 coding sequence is TGCGCCAGCAGCTTGTACAGGGGCGAGCAGTACTTC.

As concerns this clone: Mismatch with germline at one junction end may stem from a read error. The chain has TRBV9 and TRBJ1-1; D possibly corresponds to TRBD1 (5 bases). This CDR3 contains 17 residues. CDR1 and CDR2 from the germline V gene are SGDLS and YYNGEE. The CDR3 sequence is CASTVGVGPGLNTEAFF. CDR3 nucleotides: TGTGCCAGCACCGTAGGGGTAGGACCAGGGTTGAACACTGAAGCTTTCTTT.

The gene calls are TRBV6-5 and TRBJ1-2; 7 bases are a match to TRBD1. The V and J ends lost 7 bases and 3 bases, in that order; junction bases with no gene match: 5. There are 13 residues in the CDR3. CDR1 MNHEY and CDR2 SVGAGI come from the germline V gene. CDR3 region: CASKETGYYGYTF. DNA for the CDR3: TGTGCCAGCAAGGAGACAGGGTACTATGGCTACACCTTC.

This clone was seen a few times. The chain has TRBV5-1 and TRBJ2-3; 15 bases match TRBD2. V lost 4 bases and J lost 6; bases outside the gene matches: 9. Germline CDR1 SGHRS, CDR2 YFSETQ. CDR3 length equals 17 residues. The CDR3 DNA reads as TGCGCCAGCAGCGGGGGGACTAGCGGGGGGCCATACGATACGCAGTATTTT. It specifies CASSGGTSGGPYDTQYF.

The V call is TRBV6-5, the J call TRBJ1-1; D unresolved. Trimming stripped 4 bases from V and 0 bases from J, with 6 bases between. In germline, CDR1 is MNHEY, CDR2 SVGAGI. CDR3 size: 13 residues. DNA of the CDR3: TGTGCCAGCAGTTTGAGCATGAACACTGAAGCTTTCTTT. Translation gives CASSLSMNTEAFF.

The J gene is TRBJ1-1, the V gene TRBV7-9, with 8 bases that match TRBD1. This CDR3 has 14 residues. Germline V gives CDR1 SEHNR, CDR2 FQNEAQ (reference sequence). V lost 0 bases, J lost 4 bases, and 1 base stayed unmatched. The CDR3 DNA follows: TGTGCCAGCAGCTTAGCACAGGGGGGCACTGAAGCTTTCTTT. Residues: CASSLAQGGTEAFF. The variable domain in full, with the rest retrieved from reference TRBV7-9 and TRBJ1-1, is DTGVSQNPRHKITKRGQNVTFRCDPISEHNRLYWYRQTLGQGPEFLTYFQNEAQLEKSRLLSDRFSAERPKGSFSTLEIQRTEQGDSAMYLCASSLAQGGTEAFFGQGTRLTVV.

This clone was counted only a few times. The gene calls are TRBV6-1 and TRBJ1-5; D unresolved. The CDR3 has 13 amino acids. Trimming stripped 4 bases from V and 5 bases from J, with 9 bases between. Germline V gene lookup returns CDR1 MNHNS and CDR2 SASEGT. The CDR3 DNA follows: TGTGCCAGCAGTGGTGAGGGCGATCAGCCCCAGCATTTT. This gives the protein CASSGEGDQPQHF.